This TCR beta chain originates from a study of early T cells in non-severe SARS-CoV-2 infection. MiXCR, run by TCRdb on the 5' RACE reads, gives a single entry per CDR3 protein. The sample includes tens of thousands of distinct CDR3 sequences, about an eighth of them seen just once. CDR1 is SGHTA, CDR2 FQGNSA, per germline. CDR3 length: 14 amino acids. V gave up 0 bases and J gave up 12 bases, with 15 bases separating them. The receptor comes from an adult who was a healthcare worker with PCR-confirmed SARS-CoV-2 infection or an uninfected control (not recorded which). The chain uses TRBV7-2 and TRBJ2-1, with D perhaps assigned TRBD1 or TRBD2 (6 bases each). This sample comprised whole blood, obtained at baseline. The CDR3 is CASSLAGGNERQFF. CDR3 bases: TGTGCCAGCAGCTTAGCGGGGGGCAATGAGCGGCAGTTCTTC.